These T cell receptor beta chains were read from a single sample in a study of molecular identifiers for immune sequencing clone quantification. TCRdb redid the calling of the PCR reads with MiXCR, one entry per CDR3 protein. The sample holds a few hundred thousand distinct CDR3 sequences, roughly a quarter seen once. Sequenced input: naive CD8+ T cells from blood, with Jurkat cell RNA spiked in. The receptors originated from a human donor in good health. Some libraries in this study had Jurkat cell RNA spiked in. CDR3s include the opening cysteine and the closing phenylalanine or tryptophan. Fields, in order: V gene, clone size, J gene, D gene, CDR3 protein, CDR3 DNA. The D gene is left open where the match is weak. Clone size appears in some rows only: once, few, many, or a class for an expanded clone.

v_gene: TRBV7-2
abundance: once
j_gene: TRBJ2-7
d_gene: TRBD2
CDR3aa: CASGLMGLADYEQYF
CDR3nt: TGTGCCAGCGGCTTAATGGGACTAGCGGACTACGAGCAGTACTTC

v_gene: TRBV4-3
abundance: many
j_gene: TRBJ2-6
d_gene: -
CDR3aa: CASSQERTGANVLTF
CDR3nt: TGCGCCAGCAGCCAAGAACGTACTGGGGCCAACGTCCTGACTTTC

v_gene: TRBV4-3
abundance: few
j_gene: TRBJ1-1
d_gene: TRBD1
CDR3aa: CASSQARGRSTEAFF
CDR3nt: TGCGCCAGCAGCCAAGCCAGGGGGCGGTCGACTGAAGCTTTCTTT

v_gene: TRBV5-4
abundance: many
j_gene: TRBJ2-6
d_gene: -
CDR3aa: CASSLTSSGANVLTF
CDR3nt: TGTGCCAGCAGCTTGACCAGCTCTGGGGCCAACGTCCTGACTTTC

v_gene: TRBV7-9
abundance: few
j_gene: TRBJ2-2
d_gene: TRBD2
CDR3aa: CASSSTLAANTGELFF
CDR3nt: TGTGCCAGCAGCTCTACGCTAGCGGCGAACACCGGGGAGCTGTTTTTT

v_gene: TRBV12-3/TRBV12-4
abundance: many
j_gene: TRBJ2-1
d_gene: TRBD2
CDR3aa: CASSPGLAGEQFF
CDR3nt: TGTGCCAGCAGCCCCGGACTAGCCGGTGAGCAGTTCTTC

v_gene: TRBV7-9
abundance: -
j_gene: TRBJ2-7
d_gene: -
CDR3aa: CASMGPPYYEQYF
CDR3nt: TGTGCCAGCATGGGCCCCCCTTACTACGAGCAGTACTTC

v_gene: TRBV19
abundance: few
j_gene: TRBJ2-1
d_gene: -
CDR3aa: CASSRNNEQFF
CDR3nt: TGTGCCAGTAGTAGAAACAATGAGCAGTTCTTC

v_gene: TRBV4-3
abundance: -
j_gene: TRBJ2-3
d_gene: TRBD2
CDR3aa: CANSQESSGLATYTQYF
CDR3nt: TGCGCCAACAGCCAAGAATCTTCGGGACTAGCCACTTATACGCAGTATTTT

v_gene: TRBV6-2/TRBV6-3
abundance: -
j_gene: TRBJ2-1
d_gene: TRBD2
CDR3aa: CASTSGGAYNEQFF
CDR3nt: TGTGCCAGCACGTCCGGGGGGGCCTACAATGAGCAGTTCTTC

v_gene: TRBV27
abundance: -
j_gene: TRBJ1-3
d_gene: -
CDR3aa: CASSPSFSGNTIYF
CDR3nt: TGTGCCAGCAGTCCGTCCTTCTCTGGAAACACCATATATTTT

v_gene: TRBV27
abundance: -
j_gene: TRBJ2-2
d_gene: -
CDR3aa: CASSLGDNLNTGELFF
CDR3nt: TGTGCCAGCAGTTTAGGGGACAACTTGAACACCGGGGAGCTGTTTTTT

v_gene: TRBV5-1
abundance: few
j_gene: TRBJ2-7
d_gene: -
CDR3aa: CASSSTLEPYEQYF
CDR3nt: TGCGCCAGCAGCTCAACGCTAGAGCCCTACGAGCAGTACTTC

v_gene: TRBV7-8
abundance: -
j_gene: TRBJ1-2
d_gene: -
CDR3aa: CASSLAGAGNYGHTF
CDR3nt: TGTGCCAGCAGCTTAGCGGGGGCCGGAAACTATGGCCACACCTTC

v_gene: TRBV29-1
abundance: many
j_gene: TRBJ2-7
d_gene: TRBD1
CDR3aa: CSVEGTGGPGQYF
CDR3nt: TGCAGCGTTGAAGGGACAGGGGGACCAGGGCAGTACTTC

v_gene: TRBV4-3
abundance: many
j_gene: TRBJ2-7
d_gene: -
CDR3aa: CASSQGAQGSSYEQYF
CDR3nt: TGCGCCAGCAGCCAGGGCGCCCAGGGGAGCTCCTACGAGCAGTACTTC

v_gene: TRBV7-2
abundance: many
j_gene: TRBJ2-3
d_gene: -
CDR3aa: CASSPSGGLDTQYF
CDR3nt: TGTGCCAGCAGCCCCAGTGGGGGGTTGGATACGCAGTATTTT

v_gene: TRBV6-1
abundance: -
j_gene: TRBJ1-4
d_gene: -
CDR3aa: CASSDAPIQGKLFF
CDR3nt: TGTGCCAGCAGTGATGCCCCCATCCAGGGAAAACTGTTTTTT

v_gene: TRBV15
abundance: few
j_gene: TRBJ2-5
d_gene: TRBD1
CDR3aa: CATSIRDRNIQETQYF
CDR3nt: TGTGCCACCAGCATCCGGGACAGGAATATACAAGAGACCCAGTACTTC

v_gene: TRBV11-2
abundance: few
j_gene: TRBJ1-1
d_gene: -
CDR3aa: CASLYTGSTEAFF
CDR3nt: TGTGCCAGCCTGTACACAGGGTCCACTGAAGCTTTCTTT

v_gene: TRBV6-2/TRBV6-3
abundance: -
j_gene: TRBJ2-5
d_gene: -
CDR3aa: CASSYSREETQYF
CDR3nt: TGTGCCAGCAGTTACTCCAGGGAGGAGACCCAGTACTTC

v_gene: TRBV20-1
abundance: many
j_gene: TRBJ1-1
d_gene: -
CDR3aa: CSPFGQSNTEAFF
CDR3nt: TGCAGCCCATTCGGACAATCAAACACTGAAGCTTTCTTT

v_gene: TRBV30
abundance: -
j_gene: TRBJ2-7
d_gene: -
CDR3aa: CAWNRRRAYEQYF
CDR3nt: TGTGCCTGGAACAGGCGGCGGGCCTACGAGCAGTACTTC

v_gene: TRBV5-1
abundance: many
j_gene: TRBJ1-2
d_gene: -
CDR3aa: CASSLDIPGQPFYGYTF
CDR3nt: TGCGCCAGCAGCTTGGATATACCGGGACAACCGTTCTATGGCTACACCTTC

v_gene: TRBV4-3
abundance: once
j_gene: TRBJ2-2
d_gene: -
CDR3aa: CAGSQDSRAGELFF
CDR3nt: TGCGCCGGCAGCCAAGATAGCAGGGCCGGGGAGCTGTTTTTT

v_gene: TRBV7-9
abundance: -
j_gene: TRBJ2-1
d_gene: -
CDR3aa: CASSPRGNPYNEQFF
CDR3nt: TGTGCCAGCAGCCCTAGGGGTAACCCCTACAATGAGCAGTTCTTC

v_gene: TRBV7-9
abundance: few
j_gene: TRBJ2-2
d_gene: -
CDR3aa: CASGQGTLNTGELFF
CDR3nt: TGTGCCTCCGGGCAGGGCACCCTCAACACCGGGGAGCTGTTTTTT

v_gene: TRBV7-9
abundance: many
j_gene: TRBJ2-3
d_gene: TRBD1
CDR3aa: CASSLAPGTGLPDTQYF
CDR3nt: TGTGCCAGCAGCTTAGCCCCCGGGACAGGGCTACCGGATACGCAGTATTTT

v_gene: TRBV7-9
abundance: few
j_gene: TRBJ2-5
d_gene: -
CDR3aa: CASSLQGIQETQYF
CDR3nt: TGTGCCAGCAGCTTACAGGGAATCCAAGAGACCCAGTACTTC

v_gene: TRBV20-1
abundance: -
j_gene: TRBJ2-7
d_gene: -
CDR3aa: CSAVEDYEQYF
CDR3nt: TGCAGTGCTGTGGAGGACTACGAGCAGTACTTC

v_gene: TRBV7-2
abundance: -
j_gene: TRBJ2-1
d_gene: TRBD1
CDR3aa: CASSLGGTGTFHEQFF
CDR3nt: TGTGCCAGCAGCTTAGGTGGGACAGGGACGTTCCATGAGCAGTTCTTC

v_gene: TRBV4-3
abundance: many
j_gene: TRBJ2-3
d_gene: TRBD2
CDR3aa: CASSQELAGVADTQYF
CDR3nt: TGCGCCAGCAGCCAAGAATTAGCGGGAGTAGCAGATACGCAGTATTTT

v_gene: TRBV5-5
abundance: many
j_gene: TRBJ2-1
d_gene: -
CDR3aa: CASSAATSWINNEQFF
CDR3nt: TGTGCCAGCAGCGCTGCGACGTCCTGGATTAACAATGAGCAGTTCTTC

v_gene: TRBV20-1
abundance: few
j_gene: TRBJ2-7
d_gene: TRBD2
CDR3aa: CSARKSPPLAGGPEQYF
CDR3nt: TGCAGTGCTAGAAAAAGTCCTCCACTAGCGGGGGGGCCTGAGCAGTACTTC

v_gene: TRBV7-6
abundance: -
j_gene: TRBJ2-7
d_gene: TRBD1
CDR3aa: CASSLGAGGSYEQYF
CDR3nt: TGTGCCAGCAGCTTAGGGGCAGGGGGTTCCTACGAGCAGTACTTC

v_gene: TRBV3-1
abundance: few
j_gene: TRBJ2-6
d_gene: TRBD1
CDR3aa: CASSQIRDSPSGANVLTF
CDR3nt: TGTGCCAGCAGCCAAATACGGGACAGCCCCTCTGGGGCCAACGTCCTGACTTTC

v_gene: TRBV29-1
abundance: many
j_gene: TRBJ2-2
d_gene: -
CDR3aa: CSMMRGMNTGELFF
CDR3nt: TGCAGCATGATGCGGGGAATGAACACCGGGGAGCTGTTTTTT

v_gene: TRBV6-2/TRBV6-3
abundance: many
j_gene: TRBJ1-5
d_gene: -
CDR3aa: CASSYYSNQPQHF
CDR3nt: TGTGCCAGCAGTTATTATAGCAATCAGCCCCAGCATTTT

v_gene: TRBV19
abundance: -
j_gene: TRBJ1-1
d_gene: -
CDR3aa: CASSIGWVNTEAFF
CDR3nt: TGTGCCAGTAGTATTGGATGGGTAAACACTGAAGCTTTCTTT

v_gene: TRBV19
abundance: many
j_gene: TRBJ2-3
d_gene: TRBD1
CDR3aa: CASSNRGQGSDTQYF
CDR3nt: TGTGCCAGTAGTAATAGGGGACAGGGCAGCGATACGCAGTATTTT

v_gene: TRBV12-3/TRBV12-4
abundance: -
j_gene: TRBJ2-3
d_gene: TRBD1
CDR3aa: CASSPRDRGVETDTQYF
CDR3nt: TGTGCCAGCAGTCCGAGGGACAGGGGCGTTGAGACAGATACGCAGTATTTT

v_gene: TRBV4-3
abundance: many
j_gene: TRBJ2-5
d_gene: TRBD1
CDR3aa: CASSQDWDSLQETQYF
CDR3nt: TGCGCCAGCAGCCAAGATTGGGACAGCCTACAAGAGACCCAGTACTTC

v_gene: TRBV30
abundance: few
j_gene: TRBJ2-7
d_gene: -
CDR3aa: CAWTVGGSYEQYF
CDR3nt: TGTGCCTGGACCGTAGGGGGTTCCTACGAGCAGTACTTC

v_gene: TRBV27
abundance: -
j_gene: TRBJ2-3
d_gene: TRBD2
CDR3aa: CASRLGLAGDLDTLYF
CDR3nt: TGTGCCAGCAGGCTGGGACTAGCGGGAGATTTAGATACGCTGTATTTT

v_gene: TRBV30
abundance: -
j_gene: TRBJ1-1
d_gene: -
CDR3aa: CAWSVGTVMNTEAFF
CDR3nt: TGTGCCTGGAGTGTGGGGACTGTGATGAACACTGAAGCTTTCTTT

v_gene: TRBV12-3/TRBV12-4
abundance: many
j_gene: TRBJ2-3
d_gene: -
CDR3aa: CASSTLTSWDADTQYF
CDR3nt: TGTGCCAGCAGCACCCTTACTAGTTGGGACGCCGATACGCAGTATTTT

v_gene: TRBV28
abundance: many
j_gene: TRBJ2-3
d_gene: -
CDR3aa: CASITQIASSYTQYF
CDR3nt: TGTGCCAGCATCACTCAGATAGCGTCAAGCTATACGCAGTATTTT

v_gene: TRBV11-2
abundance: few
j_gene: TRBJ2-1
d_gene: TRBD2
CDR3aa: CASSPFGSSGGTPRDEQFF
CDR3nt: TGTGCCAGCAGCCCCTTCGGATCTAGCGGGGGGACCCCCCGTGATGAGCAGTTCTTC

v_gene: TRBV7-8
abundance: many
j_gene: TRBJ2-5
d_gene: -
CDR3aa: CASSFPKRGATSETQYF
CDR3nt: TGTGCCAGCAGCTTCCCCAAGAGGGGGGCAACTTCGGAGACCCAGTACTTC

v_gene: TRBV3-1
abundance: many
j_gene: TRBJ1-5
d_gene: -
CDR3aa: CASSQDIRGAGNQPQHF
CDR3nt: TGTGCCAGCAGCCAAGATATTAGGGGGGCCGGGAATCAGCCCCAGCATTTT

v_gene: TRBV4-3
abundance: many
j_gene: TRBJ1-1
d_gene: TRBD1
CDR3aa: CASSQVMDRGTEAFF
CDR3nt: TGCGCCAGCAGCCAAGTGATGGACAGGGGGACTGAAGCTTTCTTT

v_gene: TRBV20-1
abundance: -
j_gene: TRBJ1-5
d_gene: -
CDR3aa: CSANTRGRNQPQHF
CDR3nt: TGCAGTGCAAACACCCGGGGTCGCAATCAGCCCCAGCATTTT

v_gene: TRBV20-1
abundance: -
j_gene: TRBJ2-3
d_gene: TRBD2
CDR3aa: CSTWQAGDTDTQYF
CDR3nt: TGCAGTACCTGGCAGGCGGGGGATACAGATACGCAGTATTTT

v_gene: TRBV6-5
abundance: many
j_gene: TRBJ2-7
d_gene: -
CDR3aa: CASSYSQGYEQYF
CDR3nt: TGTGCCAGCAGTTACTCACAGGGATACGAGCAGTACTTC

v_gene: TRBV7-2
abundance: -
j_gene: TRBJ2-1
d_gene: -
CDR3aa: CASSLAGGAYNEQFF
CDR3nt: TGTGCCAGCAGCTTGGCCGGGGGAGCCTACAATGAGCAGTTCTTC